Below are 20 T cell receptor beta chains sequenced from a single sample in a study of T-cell memory formation after mild COVID-19. TCRdb fed the 5' RACE reads into MiXCR, producing one record per CDR3 protein. The sample carries fewer than 400,000 distinct CDR3 sequences, 10% to 15% recorded once. The sample consisted of PBMCs or a T cell subset sorted from them (not recorded which). These receptors all come from a man aged 18 to 30 who had mild COVID-19 (a few samples of this study predate the infection). Cell type and time point are not known.

In DNA, the CDR3 is TGCAGTGCTAGTCGTGGGACGCCGAACAATGAGCAGTTCTTC. It specifies CSASRGTPNNEQFF. This rearrangement joins TRBV20-1 to TRBJ2-1; D may correspond to TRBD1 or TRBD2 (5 bases each). The CDR3 is 14 amino acids. V dropped 3 bases and J dropped 5 bases, with 14 bases sitting between them. Germline values: CDR1 DFQATT, CDR2 SNEGSKA (reference sequence).

The chain joins TRBV7-9 to TRBJ1-4; no clear D gene. V lost 11 bases to trimming and J lost 0 bases, with 10 bases between them. This CDR3 region has 13 residues. The V gene's germline CDR1 is SEHNR and CDR2 FQNEAQ (reference sequence). DNA of the CDR3: TGTGCCGGAGGACCCTCAACTAATGAAAAACTGTTTTTT. Protein: CAGGPSTNEKLFF.

CDR3 amino acids: CASSPISDVNSPLHF. CDR3 sequence (DNA): TGTGCCAGCAGCCCAATATCGGACGTAAATTCACCCCTCCACTTT. The V gene is TRBV7-2, the J gene TRBJ1-6, with D uncertain. CDR1 and CDR2 (germline): SGHTA, FQGNSA. The V end was cut by 5 bases, the J end by 7 bases, with 15 bases between. The CDR3 extends over 15 amino acids.

This sequence joins TRBV12-3 or TRBV12-4 and TRBJ1-1; D possibly corresponds to TRBD1 (6 bases). The length of the CDR3 is 14 residues. Deletions cut 5 bases from V and 5 bases from J, with 15 bases between. The CDR3 loop reads CASSPNPTGTEAFF. CDR3 coding DNA: TGTGCCAGCAGTCCCAACCCCACAGGGACTGAAGCTTTCTTT.

The chain couples TRBV3-1 to TRBJ1-3, with D unclear. This CDR3 has 13 amino acids. The germline V and J ends were trimmed by 3 bases and 0 bases, with 3 bases remaining between them. The germline V gene encodes CDR1 LGHDT and CDR2 YNNKEL (reference sequence). CDR3 DNA: TGTGCCAGCAGCCACAGCTCTGGAAACACCATATATTTT. Translated, it gives CASSHSSGNTIYF.

The rearrangement links TRBV19 to TRBJ2-5, with D possibly matching TRBD1 (6 bases). Germline V CDR1 and CDR2: LNHDA, SQIVND (reference sequence). Trimming took off 5 bases at V and 5 bases at J, with 12 bases between the two ends. The CDR3 loop spans 13 amino acids. The CDR3 coding sequence is TGTGCCAGTAGTTTCAGGGGCCTCGAGACCCAGTACTTC. Its translation: CASSFRGLETQYF.

Here the CDR3 DNA reads TGTGCCAGCAGCCCCTTTGGGGGATCTAGCAATCAGCCCCAGCATTTT. Protein product: CASSPFGGSSNQPQHF. This sequence joins TRBV28 and TRBJ1-5, with D tentatively TRBD1 (5 bases). This CDR3 region has 16 residues. V lost 6 bases to trimming and J lost 0 bases, with 15 bases between them. Germline values: CDR1 MDHEN, CDR2 SYDVKM. Filled out from reference TRBV28 and TRBJ1-5, the complete variable domain reads DVKVTQSSRYLVKRTGEKVFLECVQDMDHENMFWYRQDPGLGLRLIYFSYDVKMKEKGDIPEGYSVSREKKERFSLILESASTNQTSMYLCASSPFGGSSNQPQHFGDGTRLSIL.

The V and J genes are TRBV7-9 and TRBJ2-2; D is unclear. Trimming shortened V by 7 bases and J by 0 bases, and 9 bases separated the two germline ends. This CDR3 region has 14 residues. CDR1 SEHNR and CDR2 FQNEAQ come from the germline V gene (reference sequence). CDR3 DNA: TGTGCCAGCATCGGTTTCGCGAACACCGGGGAGCTGTTTTTT. As protein: CASIGFANTGELFF. Looking up the rest from reference TRBV7-9 and TRBJ2-2 gives the full variable domain: DTGVSQNPRHKITKRGQNVTFRCDPISEHNRLYWYRQTLGQGPEFLTYFQNEAQLEKSRLLSDRFSAERPKGSFSTLEIQRTEQGDSAMYLCASIGFANTGELFFGEGSRLTVL.

This clonotype was picked up a small number of times. The chain links TRBV5-6 to TRBJ2-4; no clear D. In germline, CDR1 is SGHDT, CDR2 YYEEEE. The CDR3 is 18 residues long. V was pared by 3 bases and J by 12 bases, with 31 bases between. CDR3 sequence: CASSSAYLSSKPPSPQYF. Written as DNA, the CDR3 is TGTGCCAGCAGCTCCGCTTATTTGAGTAGTAAGCCCCCTTCTCCTCAGTACTTC.

A word on this clonotype: One end of the junction does not line up with germline, which may come from a read error. The chain has TRBV11-3 and TRBJ2-1; 7 nucleotides match TRBD1. The CDR3 extends over 13 amino acids. Germline V CDR1 and CDR2: SGHNT, YENEEA. The CDR3 protein is CASSLDRAYEQFF. As DNA, the CDR3 is TGTGCCAGCAGTTTAGACAGGGCGTATGAGCAGTTCTTC.

This clonotype occurred a few times. The V gene is TRBV28, the J gene TRBJ2-2, with D uncertain. CDR3 length: 14 amino acids. The V end lost 6 bases, the J end lost 8 bases, and 16 bases lay between the germline ends. Germline CDR1 is MDHEN and CDR2 is SYDVKM. The CDR3 DNA is TGTGCCAGCAGGGCCCGGGCAGGAGCTGGGGAGCTGTTTTTT. It specifies CASRARAGAGELFF.

This clonotype came up many times. CDR3 nucleotides: TGTGCCAGCAGCTTCGACATGCGTGAGACCCAGTACTTC. It is translated as CASSFDMRETQYF. The chain recombines TRBV7-2 with TRBJ2-5; D ambiguous. There are 13 residues in the CDR3. CDR1 is SGHTA, CDR2 FQGNSA, per germline. Deletions cut 3 bases from V and 5 bases from J, with 10 bases between.

This clonotype turned up a few times. The chain combines TRBV6-2 or TRBV6-3 with TRBJ1-4; TRBD1 might be the D (5 bases). From germline, CDR1 is MNHEY and CDR2 SVGEGT. This CDR3 has 14 amino acids. V was clipped by 5 bases and J by 8 bases, with 15 bases between them. This CDR3 reads CASSGTSVREKLFF. The CDR3 nucleotides are TGTGCCAGCAGTGGGACTTCCGTCCGGGAAAAACTGTTTTTT.

This clonotype has just a few counts. The rearrangement links TRBV28 to TRBJ1-4; D is uncertain. CDR1 and CDR2 (germline): MDHEN, SYDVKM. CDR3 length: 15 amino acids. V lost 5 bases, J lost 5 bases, and 15 bases lay in between. The CDR3 DNA follows: TGTGCCAGCAGTACCTCAGGTCAAGGGAATGAAAAACTGTTTTTT. This codes for CASSTSGQGNEKLFF.

The chain links TRBV4-3 to TRBJ1-5; D gene uncertain. This CDR3 comprises 15 residues. Deletions cut 1 base from V and 5 bases from J, with 12 bases between. Per germline, CDR1 LGHNA and CDR2 YSLEER. The CDR3, as DNA: TGCGCCAGCAGCCAAGTTGGTGGTTTAGATCAGCCCCAGCATTTT. This encodes CASSQVGGLDQPQHF.

This clonotype has a count of ten or more. V is TRBV4-1 and J is TRBJ2-4, with D perhaps assigned TRBD1 or TRBD2 (5 bases each). The CDR3 runs 15 residues. V gave up 1 base and J gave up 6 bases, with 13 bases separating them. Germline-derived CDR1 and CDR2 are MGHRA and YSYEKL. The chain's CDR3 is CASSQGRGAGNIQYF. In nucleotides, the CDR3 is TGCGCCAGCAGCCAAGGACGGGGCGCGGGAAACATTCAGTACTTC.

The table lists this clonotype with many counts. The chain is built from TRBV11-2 and TRBJ2-1; 11 bases are a match to TRBD1. The CDR3 length is 18 residues. V was clipped by 5 bases and J by 0 bases; unmatched bases: 9. From germline, CDR1 is SGHAT and CDR2 FQNNGV. The CDR3 region is CASSHGTGGRLSYNEQFF. The DNA of the CDR3 is TGTGCCAGCAGCCACGGGACAGGGGGACGCCTCTCCTACAATGAGCAGTTCTTC. Looking up the rest from reference TRBV11-2 and TRBJ2-1 gives the full variable domain: EAGVAQSPRYKIIEKRQSVAFWCNPISGHATLYWYQQILGQGPKLLIQFQNNGVVDDSQLPKDRFSAERLKGVDSTLKIQPAKLEDSAVYLCASSHGTGGRLSYNEQFFGPGTRLTVL.

The V and J genes are TRBV9 and TRBJ1-3; D is perhaps TRBD1 (5 bases). V was shortened by 0 bases and J by 7 bases, with 11 bases between the two germline ends. CDR1 and CDR2 (germline): SGDLS, YYNGEE. The CDR3 length is 14 residues. CDR3 sequence reads: CASSVVGGTNTIYF. The CDR3 region has the DNA TGTGCCAGCAGCGTAGTTGGAGGGACCAACACCATATATTTT.

The V call is TRBV27, the J call TRBJ1-5; D may be TRBD1 (5 bases). Trimming removed 3 bases from V and 7 bases from J, with 10 bases in between. Germline assignment: CDR1 MNHEY and CDR2 SMNVEV (reference sequence). This CDR3 has 13 amino acids. This CDR3 reads CASSFQGPQPQHF. The CDR3 DNA reads TGTGCCAGCAGTTTTCAGGGCCCCCAGCCCCAGCATTTT.

The rearrangement uses TRBV12-3 or TRBV12-4 and TRBJ1-6, with D possibly being TRBD1 (5 bases). V was pared by 3 bases and J by 10 bases, with 10 bases between. The CDR3 loop spans 13 amino acids. The CDR3 DNA sequence: TGTGCCAGCAGTTTTGGCAGGGACTCACCCCTCCACTTT. Translation gives CASSFGRDSPLHF.